This record concerns one T cell receptor beta chain sequence. Its antigen is unknown. No much larger clone is present one base from it, and per-base qualities are unavailable. The germline V gene (reference sequence) provides CDR1 SEHNR and CDR2 FQNEAQ. The CDR3 runs 13 residues from the cysteine to the phenylalanine. Just CDR3 DNA is preserved here, 39 bases in frame from base 1. Deletion took 5 bases off V and 3 bases off J, with a span of 11 bases between the germline ends. This sample was taken from a study of T cell repertoires in cytomegalovirus infection (dated by TCRdb to the late 2010s). General notes on the study: Recently identified HLA-C-restricted CMV epitopes, whose presentation resists viral immunomodulation, were targeted by peptide stimulations together with well-studied HLA-B-restricted epitopes. The HLA type of each donor mattered for the analysis, because public TCR beta signatures pointed to carriage of CMV infection along with the matching HLA type. The full study reports these points: In both this cohort and an independent cohort of some 350 donors, the cumulative frequency of public TCR beta family members distinguished carriers of CMV infection plus the relevant HLA type. In the ex vivo response, HLA-C-restricted CMV-specific TCR beta clonotypes were dominant, and in two of eight donors the single most frequent clonotype came from this HLA-C-restricted group.

Sequencing was carried out with an Illumina HiSeq 1500. TCRdb reworked the public reads: Q25 trimming with fastp, MiXCR clone assembly, productive beta chains retained. Identical CDR3 protein sequences are pooled into one entry, listed with their most common genes and DNA. The sample yields fewer than 65,000 distinct CDR3 sequences; around 18% were counted once. The top ten clones comprise about 30% of the sample. The treatment or condition label for this specimen denotes: in vitro stimulation with specific CMV peptide epitopes to enrich CMV-specific T cells. The starting material was CD8+ T cells from cultured PBMCs, obtained from culture after CMV antigen stimulation. The rearranged chain carries TRBV7-9 and TRBJ2-7; perhaps TRBD1 is the D gene, with 6 bases matching. This receptor was identified in a human donor in good health (CMV status not recorded). Some clones in this sample may be carry-over from other donors' samples. Read as DNA, the sequence is TGTGCCAGCAGCCCGACAGGCAGCTACGAGCAGTACTTC. Translated, this gives CASSPTGSYEQYF.